This T cell receptor (beta chain) was observed in a study of T cells expressing NK-cell markers. TCRdb reanalyzed the 5' RACE reads, giving one entry per CDR3 protein sequence and no DNA. Its listing shows 500,000 to 700,000 distinct CDR3 sequences. The germline gives CDR1 DFQATT, CDR2 SNEGSKA (reference sequence). This CDR3 comprises 17 residues. This TCR derives from a man between 18 and 29 years old in good health. This chain uses TRBV20-1 with TRBJ2-7; the D call of TRBD2 rests on TCRdb alone, since no DNA is present to check it. Sequencing used blood T cells: a sorted CD56 or NKG2C T cell subset, CD4+ or CD8+ T cells, or bulk PBMC T cells (not recorded which). CDR3 amino acids: CSAPGGLAGRSPYEQYF.